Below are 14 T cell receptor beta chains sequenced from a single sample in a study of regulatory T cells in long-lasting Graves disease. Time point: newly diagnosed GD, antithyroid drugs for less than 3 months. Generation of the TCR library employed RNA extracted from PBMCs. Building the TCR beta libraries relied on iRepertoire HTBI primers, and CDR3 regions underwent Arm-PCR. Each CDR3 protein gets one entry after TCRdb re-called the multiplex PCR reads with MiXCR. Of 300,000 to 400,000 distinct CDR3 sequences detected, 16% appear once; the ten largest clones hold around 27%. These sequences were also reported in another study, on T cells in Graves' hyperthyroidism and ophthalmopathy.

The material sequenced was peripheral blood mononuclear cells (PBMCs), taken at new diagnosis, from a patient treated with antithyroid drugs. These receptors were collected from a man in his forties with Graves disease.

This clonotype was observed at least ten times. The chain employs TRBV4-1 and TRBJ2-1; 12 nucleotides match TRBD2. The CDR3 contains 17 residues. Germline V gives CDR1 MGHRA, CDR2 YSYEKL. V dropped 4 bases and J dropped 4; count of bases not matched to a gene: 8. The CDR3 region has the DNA TGCGCCAGCAGCCCTTCGACTAGCGGGGGTTTTTACAATGAGCAGTTCTTC. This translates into CASSPSTSGGFYNEQFF.

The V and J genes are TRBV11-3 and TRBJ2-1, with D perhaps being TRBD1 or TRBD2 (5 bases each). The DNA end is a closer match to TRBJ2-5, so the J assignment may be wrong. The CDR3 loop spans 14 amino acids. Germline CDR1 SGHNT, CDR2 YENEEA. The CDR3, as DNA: TGTGCCAGCAGCTTAGCTCGACAGATGGAGGCCCAGTACTTC. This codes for CASSLARQMEAQYF.

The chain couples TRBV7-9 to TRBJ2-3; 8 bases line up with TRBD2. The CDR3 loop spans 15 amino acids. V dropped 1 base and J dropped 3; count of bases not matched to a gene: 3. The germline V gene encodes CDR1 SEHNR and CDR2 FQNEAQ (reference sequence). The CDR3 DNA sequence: TGTGCCAGCAGCTTAGAAGCGGGGGTTACAGATACGCAGTATTTT. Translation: CASSLEAGVTDTQYF.

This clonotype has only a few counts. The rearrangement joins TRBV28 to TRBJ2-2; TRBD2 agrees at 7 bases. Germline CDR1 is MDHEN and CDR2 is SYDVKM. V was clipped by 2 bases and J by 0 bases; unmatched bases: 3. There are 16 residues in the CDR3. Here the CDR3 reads CASSLLAAANTGELFF. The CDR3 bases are TGTGCCAGCAGTTTACTAGCGGCCGCGAACACCGGGGAGCTGTTTTTT.

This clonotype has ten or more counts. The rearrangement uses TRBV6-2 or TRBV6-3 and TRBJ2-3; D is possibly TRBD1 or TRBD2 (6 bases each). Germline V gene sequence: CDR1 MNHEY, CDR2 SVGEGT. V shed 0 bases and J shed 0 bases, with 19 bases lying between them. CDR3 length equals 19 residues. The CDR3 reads CASSYSSHGGSSSTDTQYF. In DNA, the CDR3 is TGTGCCAGCAGTTACTCCTCCCACGGGGGCAGCTCTAGCACAGATACGCAGTATTTT.

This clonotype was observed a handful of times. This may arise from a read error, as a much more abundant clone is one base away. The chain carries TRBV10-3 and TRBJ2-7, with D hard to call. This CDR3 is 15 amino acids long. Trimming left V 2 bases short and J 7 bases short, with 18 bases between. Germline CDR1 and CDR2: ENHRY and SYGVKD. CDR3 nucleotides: TGTGCCATCAGTGAGCTAAGGACCACCTACAATGAGCAGTACTTC. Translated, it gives CAISELRTTYNEQYF.

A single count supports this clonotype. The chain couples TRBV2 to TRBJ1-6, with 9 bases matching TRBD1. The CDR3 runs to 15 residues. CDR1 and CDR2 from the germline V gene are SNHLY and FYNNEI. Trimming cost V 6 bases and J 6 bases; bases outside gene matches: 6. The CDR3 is CASSTGGPGNSPLHF. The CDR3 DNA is TGTGCCAGCAGCACAGGGGGCCCTGGTAATTCACCCCTCCACTTT.

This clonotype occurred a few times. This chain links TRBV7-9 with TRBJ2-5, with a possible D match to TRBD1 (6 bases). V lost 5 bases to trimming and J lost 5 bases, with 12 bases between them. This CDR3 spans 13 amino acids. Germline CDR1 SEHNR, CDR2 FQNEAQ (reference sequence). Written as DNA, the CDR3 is TGTGCCAGCAGCACGGGACATTCGGAGACCCAGTACTTC. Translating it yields CASSTGHSETQYF.

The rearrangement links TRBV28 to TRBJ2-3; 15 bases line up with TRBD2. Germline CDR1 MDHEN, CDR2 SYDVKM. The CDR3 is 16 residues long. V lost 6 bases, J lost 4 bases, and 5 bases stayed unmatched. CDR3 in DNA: TGTGCCAGCAGACGGACTAGCGGGGGGGCCCCAGATACGCAGTATTTT. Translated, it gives CASRRTSGGAPDTQYF.

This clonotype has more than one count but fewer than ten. CDR3 protein: CASSLTGLLNTEAFF. The CDR3 nucleotides read TGTGCCAGCAGCTTAACGGGACTCCTGAACACTGAAGCTTTCTTT. The chain links TRBV7-2 to TRBJ1-1, with D perhaps matching TRBD1 (5 bases). The germline gives CDR1 SGHTA, CDR2 FQGNSA. Trimming cost V 2 bases and J 0 bases, with 10 bases left between them. CDR3 length equals 15 residues.

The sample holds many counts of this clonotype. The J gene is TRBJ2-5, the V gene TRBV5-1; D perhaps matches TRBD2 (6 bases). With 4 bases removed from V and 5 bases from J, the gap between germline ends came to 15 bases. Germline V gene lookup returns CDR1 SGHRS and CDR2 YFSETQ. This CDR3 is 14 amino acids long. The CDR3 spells CASSQGDSQETQYF. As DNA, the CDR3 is TGCGCCAGCAGCCAAGGGGACTCCCAGGAGACCCAGTACTTC.

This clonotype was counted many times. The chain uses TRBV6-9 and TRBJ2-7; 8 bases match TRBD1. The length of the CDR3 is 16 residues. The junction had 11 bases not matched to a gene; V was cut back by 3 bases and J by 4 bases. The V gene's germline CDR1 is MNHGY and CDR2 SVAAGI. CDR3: CASSYGLQGAGYEQYF. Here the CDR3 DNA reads TGTGCCAGCAGTTACGGCCTGCAGGGGGCGGGATACGAGCAGTACTTC.

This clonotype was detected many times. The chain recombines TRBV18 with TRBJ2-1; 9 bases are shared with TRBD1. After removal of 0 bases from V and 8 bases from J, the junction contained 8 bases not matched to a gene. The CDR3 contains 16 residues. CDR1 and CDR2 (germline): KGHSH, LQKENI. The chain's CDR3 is CASSPPGTGKWYEQFF. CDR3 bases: TGTGCCAGCTCACCACCAGGGACAGGGAAATGGTATGAGCAGTTCTTC.

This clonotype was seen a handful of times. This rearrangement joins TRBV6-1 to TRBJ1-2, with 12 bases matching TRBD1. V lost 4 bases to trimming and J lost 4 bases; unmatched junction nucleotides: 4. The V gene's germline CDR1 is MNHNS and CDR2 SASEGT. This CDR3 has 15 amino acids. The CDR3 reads CASSVGTGGVYGYTF. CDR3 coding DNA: TGTGCCAGCAGTGTTGGGACAGGGGGCGTCTATGGCTACACCTTC.